The rows below give T cell receptor beta chains drawn from one sample of a study of cytomegalovirus exposure and HLA in healthy donors. Measured with immunoSEQ multiplex PCR; TCRdb has only the in-frame clones, and not every one. Among approximately 100,000 clones listed, about four fifths were seen once. Sequenced material: PBMCs. The origin of the receptors is a woman aged 40 to 55 in good health and CMV-seronegative. Each CDR3 is given with its conserved first and last residue. Fields, in order: clone size, D gene, J gene, V gene, CDR3 DNA, CDR3 protein. The D gene is left open where the match is weak. The size of a clone is reported for some rows only, either as once, few or many, or as a class for expanded clones.

. | . | TRBJ2-6 | TRBV15 | TGTGCCACCAGCAGAGATTCGGCTGGGGCCAACGTCCTGACTTTC | CATSRDSAGANVLTF
. | TRBD2 | TRBJ2-5 | TRBV4-2 | TGTGCCAGCAGCCAAGGGATTAGCGGGGGGGCCGGGGAGACCCAGTACTTC | CASSQGISGGAGETQYF
. | . | TRBJ2-7 | TRBV4-2 | TGTGCCAGCAGCCAAGATGGTCGCAGGGGTGGGTCCTACGAGCAGTACTTC | CASSQDGRRGGSYEQYF
. | TRBD1 | TRBJ2-7 | TRBV5-8 | TGTGCCAGCAGCAGAGGGACAGACTACGAGCAGTACTTC | CASSRGTDYEQYF
. | . | TRBJ2-2 | TRBV2 | TGTGCCAGCAGTGAATTCACAGGGAACACCGGGGAGCTGTTTTTT | CASSEFTGNTGELFF
. | TRBD2 | TRBJ2-3 | TRBV19 | TGTGCCAGTAGTGGGGGACTAGCGGGAGTTCCTAGCACAGATACGCAGTATTTT | CASSGGLAGVPSTDTQYF
. | TRBD2 | TRBJ2-1 | TRBV27 | TGTGCCAGCAGTTCCCATATTAGCGGGGGGGCCATCAATGAGCAGTTCTTC | CASSSHISGGAINEQFF
. | . | TRBJ1-6 | TRBV7-8 | TGTGCCAGCAGCTTAGCTGGGTTGGGTTTGGGGGGGAATTCACCCCTCCACTTT | CASSLAGLGLGGNSPLHF
. | TRBD2 | TRBJ2-7 | TRBV9 | TGTGCCAGCAGCGTTAGCGGGAGTGTTGACTACGAGCAGTACTTC | CASSVSGSVDYEQYF
. | TRBD2 | TRBJ2-7 | TRBV11-2 | TGTGCCAGCAGCTTATTGGGCGGGGGGGTCTACGAGCAGTACTTC | CASSLLGGGVYEQYF
. | TRBD2 | TRBJ2-1 | TRBV4-1 | TGCGCCAGCAGCCAACTCGTGAGCGGGAGGGTGAATGAGCAGTTCTTC | CASSQLVSGRVNEQFF
few | . | TRBJ2-1 | TRBV5-1 | TGCGCCAGCAGCTTGGCTTCGACAGTTTCCTACAATGAGCAGTTCTTC | CASSLASTVSYNEQFF
. | . | TRBJ1-4 | TRBV7-9 | TGTGCCAGCAGCACGATTGGGGGGGGAGAAAAACTGTTTTTT | CASSTIGGGEKLFF
few | . | TRBJ2-3 | TRBV7-9 | TGTGCCAGCAGCTTAAGACAGGGAGGTGCAGATACGCAGTATTTT | CASSLRQGGADTQYF
. | TRBD1 | TRBJ1-6 | TRBV9 | TGTGCCAGCAGCGCAACATACAGGGGGAGTTCACCCCTCCACTTT | CASSATYRGSSPLHF
few | . | TRBJ1-3 | TRBV5-4 | TGTGCCAGCAGCTTGGAACGGAGTTCTGGAAACACCATATATTTT | CASSLERSSGNTIYF
. | TRBD1 | TRBJ1-2 | TRBV19 | TGTGCCAGTAGTCTCCTTTTCCCAACAGGGGCCCTTATGGAAAGTACCTTC | CASSLLFPTGALMESTF
. | TRBD2 | TRBJ2-1 | TRBV27 | TGTGCCAGCAGTCCAGGGACTAGGGGCGATGAGCAGTTCTTC | CASSPGTRGDEQFF
. | . | TRBJ2-1 | TRBV19 | TGTGCCAGTAGTATAGGAACAGGGGGGGGCAATGAGCAGTTCTTC | CASSIGTGGGNEQFF
once | TRBD2 | TRBJ2-1 | TRBV4-3 | TGCGCCAGCAGCCCCACCCTAGCGGGGGTCTCGAATGAGCAGTTCTTC | CASSPTLAGVSNEQFF
. | TRBD1 | TRBJ2-7 | TRBV7-2 | TGTGCCAGCAGCTTAGGACAGGGGTATTTACGCGAGCAGTACTTC | CASSLGQGYLREQYF
. | . | TRBJ2-7 | TRBV14 | TGTGCCAGCAGCCGCTCGAGAGAGCAGTACTTC | CASSRSREQYF
. | . | TRBJ2-7 | TRBV30 | TGTGCCTGGAGTGTAGGGGTCGGGGGCTCCTACGAGCAGTACTTC | CAWSVGVGGSYEQYF
. | . | TRBJ2-5 | TRBV10-3 | TGTGCCATCAGCACCGGGGAGACCCAGTACTTC | CAISTGETQYF
few | TRBD1 | TRBJ1-1 | TRBV9 | TGTGCCAGCAGCGTAGGGGACAGGGGGGTAGTCACTGAAGCTTTCTTT | CASSVGDRGVVTEAFF
once | . | TRBJ2-7 | TRBV6-5 | TGTGCCAGCAGTTACGGAGGGGGCCCGGGCTACGAGCAGTACTTC | CASSYGGGPGYEQYF
. | TRBD1 | TRBJ1-1 | TRBV6-5 | TGTGCCAGCAGCAGACAGGGCGAGTTCACTGAAGCTTTCTTT | CASSRQGEFTEAFF
. | TRBD1 | TRBJ2-2 | TRBV4-1 | TGCGCCAGCAGCCAAACCGACAGGGGGGTCGGGGAGCTGTTTTTT | CASSQTDRGVGELFF
. | TRBD2 | TRBJ2-7 | TRBV10-1 | TGCGCCAGCAGTGAGTCGGGGCGGGAGGGCTCAGGCGAGCAGTACTTC | CASSESGREGSGEQYF
. | TRBD1 | TRBJ1-6 | TRBV5-6 | TGTGCCAGCAGCAGGGGACAGGAGAATTCACCCCTCCACTTT | CASSRGQENSPLHF
. | TRBD1 | TRBJ1-2 | TRBV2 | TGTGCCGGGAGGACAGGGGGCGACTACACCTTC | CAGRTGGDYTF
. | . | TRBJ1-2 | TRBV5-1 | TGCGCCAGCAGCTTGGACGGGACAAGCTATGGCTACACCTTC | CASSLDGTSYGYTF
. | TRBD2 | TRBJ2-7 | TRBV7-9 | TGTGCCAGCAGTTCCGGGACTAGCGGCTACGAGCAGTACTTC | CASSSGTSGYEQYF
once | . | TRBJ2-5 | TRBV28 | TGTGCCAGCAGCCGTCCTGTGTACCGTAGTGGAGAGACCCAGTACTTC | CASSRPVYRSGETQYF
. | TRBD1 | TRBJ2-2 | TRBV7-9 | TGTGCCAGCAGCACAGAGGTCAGGACAGGGGTCACCGGGGAGCTGTTTTTT | CASSTEVRTGVTGELFF
. | TRBD1 | TRBJ2-3 | TRBV7-9 | TGTTCCAGCAGCGCATCCACAGGGGGCGGGACGCAGTATTTT | CSSSASTGGGTQYF
. | TRBD1 | TRBJ1-1 | TRBV4-3 | TGCGCCAGCAGCCGGACAGGGGGGAACACTGAAGCTTTCTTT | CASSRTGGNTEAFF
. | TRBD2 | TRBJ2-7 | TRBV6-1 | TGTGCCAGCAAAACCCGACTAGCGGGGAACTACGAGCAGTACTTC | CASKTRLAGNYEQYF
few | TRBD1 | TRBJ2-1 | TRBV5-1 | TGCGCCAGCAGCGCGGGACAGGGGGCCTACAATGAGCAGTTCTTC | CASSAGQGAYNEQFF
. | . | TRBJ2-5 | TRBV6-6 | TGTGCCAGCAGTCGCGGACTATCCCAAGAGACCCAGTACTTC | CASSRGLSQETQYF
. | TRBD2 | TRBJ2-5 | TRBV4-1 | TGCGCCAGCAGTCGTATTGGACTAGCGGGAAAAGAGACCCAGTACTTC | CASSRIGLAGKETQYF
few | TRBD2 | TRBJ2-1 | TRBV7-9 | TGTGCCAGCAGCCTGGCGGGGGGGGGCAATGAGCAGTTCTTC | CASSLAGGGNEQFF
. | TRBD1 | TRBJ2-5 | TRBV7-6 | TGTGCCAGCAGCAGCCGGGACAGGGGTGGCGAGACCCAGTACTTC | CASSSRDRGGETQYF
few | TRBD2 | TRBJ2-1 | TRBV6-4 | TGTGCCAGTTCTGAGCGGGAGTTCGAGGAGCAGTTCTTC | CASSEREFEEQFF
. | . | TRBJ2-6 | TRBV5-1 | TGCGCCAGCAGCACGGGATCTGGGGCCAACGTCCTGACTTTC | CASSTGSGANVLTF
. | . | TRBJ2-7 | TRBV6-6 | TGTGCCAGCAGCGAACAGGGATTCTGGGTGTCTTGGGAGCAGTACTTC | CASSEQGFWVSWEQYF
. | TRBD2 | TRBJ2-7 | TRBV6-6 | TGTGCCAGCTTAGCGGGGGGGCTGGGCTCCTACGAGCAGTACTTC | CASLAGGLGSYEQYF
. | . | TRBJ2-7 | TRBV28 | TGTGCCAGCAGTTCCCAGTCGGAGCAGTACTTC | CASSSQSEQYF
. | . | TRBJ1-5 | TRBV6-4 | TGTGCCAGCAGTGACCGGGTGTATAGCAATCAGCCCCAGCATTTT | CASSDRVYSNQPQHF
. | TRBD2 | TRBJ2-3 | TRBV14 | TGTGCCAGCAGCTGGGGACTAGCGTTTGGCACAGATACGCAGTATTTT | CASSWGLAFGTDTQYF
. | . | TRBJ2-1 | TRBV6-5 | TGTGCCAGCAGTTACGGAGAGCGGGGAGGGGGGAATGAGCAGTTCTTC | CASSYGERGGGNEQFF
. | TRBD2 | TRBJ2-2 | TRBV7-9 | TGTTCCAGCAGAGGACTAGCGGGAGTAACAATCACAGGGGAGCTGTTTTTT | CSSRGLAGVTITGELFF
. | . | TRBJ2-5 | TRBV21-1 | TGTGCCAGCAGCAGCTGGATAGAGGGGACCCAGTACTTC | CASSSWIEGTQYF
once | TRBD2 | TRBJ2-2 | TRBV30 | TGTGCCTGGAGTGTCGGATTAGCGGGGGGGATCGGGGAGCTGTTTTTT | CAWSVGLAGGIGELFF
. | . | TRBJ2-4 | TRBV7-9 | TGTGCCAGCAGCACTTACCGAGATGAGGACATTCAGTACTTC | CASSTYRDEDIQYF
few | . | TRBJ1-1 | TRBV30 | TGTGCCTGGAGTGTACTCAGGGTAAACACTGAAGCTTTCTTT | CAWSVLRVNTEAFF
once | . | TRBJ1-1 | TRBV7-2 | TGTGCCAGCAGCCTCCGTAGGAACACTGAAGCTTTCTTT | CASSLRRNTEAFF
. | . | TRBJ2-7 | TRBV5-6 | TGTGCCAGCAGAACCCAAGGGGGTTACGAGCAGTACTTC | CASRTQGGYEQYF
. | TRBD1 | TRBJ2-7 | TRBV12-5 | TGTGCTAGTGCGGGGCAGGGGGCGGGCTACGAGCAGTACTTC | CASAGQGAGYEQYF
. | . | TRBJ1-4 | TRBV14 | TGTGCCAGCAGCCAAGGTGGTACGGACAAGCACGAAAAACTGTTTTTT | CASSQGGTDKHEKLFF